The 31 T cell receptor beta chains below all came from one sample that was sequenced in a study of T cell repertoires in cytomegalovirus infection. MiXCR, run by TCRdb on the reads, gives a single entry per CDR3 protein. The sample shows a few hundred thousand distinct CDR3 sequences, more than 20% of them seen only once. Material for sequencing was PBMCs. All receptors derive from a human donor in good health (CMV status not recorded). Some clones in this sample may be carry-over from other donors' samples.

This clonotype was counted at least ten times. V usage is TRBV7-6 and J usage is TRBJ1-5; 9 nucleotides match TRBD1. With V trimmed by 4 bases and J by 6 bases, 4 bases remained unmatched. The V gene's germline CDR1 is SGHVS and CDR2 FNYEAQ. This CDR3 is 14 amino acids long. CDR3 residues: CASSSDRGGQPQHF. In DNA form, the CDR3 reads TGTGCCAGCAGCTCGGACAGGGGCGGTCAGCCCCAGCATTTT.

The chain is built from TRBV4-1 and TRBJ2-7, with D possibly TRBD2 on 6 matching bases. Germline V CDR1 and CDR2: MGHRA, YSYEKL. The CDR3 consists of 15 residues. Trimming left V 2 bases short and J 6 bases short, with 17 bases between. CDR3 protein: CASSQLQRGLIEQYF. In nucleotides, the CDR3 is TGCGCCAGCAGCCAACTCCAACGGGGACTCATCGAGCAGTACTTC.

This clonotype appeared many times. The chain uses TRBV7-2 and TRBJ2-3, with 7 nucleotides matching TRBD2. The V gene's germline CDR1 is SGHTA and CDR2 FQGNSA. Germline trimming cut 6 bases from V and 1 base from J; bases unmatched to any gene: 7. The CDR3 covers 15 residues. CDR3 in DNA: TGTGCCAGCAGGGGGGGGAGGGGCCGCACAGATACGCAGTATTTT. As protein: CASRGGRGRTDTQYF.

Only a few counts were recorded for this clonotype. DNA for the CDR3: TGTGCCAGTAGTATAGGGCAGGGTCGCACTGGGGCCAACGTCCTGACTTTC. Encoded protein: CASSIGQGRTGANVLTF. The chain joins TRBV19 to TRBJ2-6; maybe TRBD1 (5 bases). Germline lookup yields CDR1 LNHDA and CDR2 SQIVND (reference sequence). Trimming left V 1 base short and J 2 bases short, with 12 bases between. This CDR3 spans 17 amino acids.

This clonotype was detected a few times. This chain connects TRBV4-1 to TRBJ2-7; D gene unclear. V was cut by 1 base and J by 0 bases, with 7 bases left in between. This CDR3 comprises 14 residues. Germline V gene sequence: CDR1 MGHRA, CDR2 YSYEKL. CDR3 sequence (DNA): TGCGCCAGCAGCCAAGTTGAGAGCTCCTACGAGCAGTACTTC. The encoded protein is CASSQVESSYEQYF.

This clonotype appeared many times. The chain joins TRBV19 to TRBJ1-2; a possible D gene is TRBD1 (5 bases). The CDR3 runs 16 residues. Trimming took 2 bases from V and 0 from J, leaving 13 bases between them. CDR1 and CDR2 (germline): LNHDA, SQIVND (reference sequence). CDR3: CASSIRRTKTNYGYTF. As DNA, the CDR3 is TGTGCCAGTAGTATAAGGAGGACAAAGACTAACTATGGCTACACCTTC.

This chain links TRBV20-1 with TRBJ2-1; unclear D gene. The CDR3 is 11 residues long. The V gene lost 4 bases and the J gene lost 5 bases, with 6 bases spanning the gap. Germline CDR1 reads DFQATT; CDR2 reads SNEGSKA (reference sequence). The CDR3 region is CSATFNNEQFF. Written as DNA, the CDR3 is TGCAGTGCTACCTTTAACAATGAGCAGTTCTTC.

This clonotype occurred a few times. The rearrangement joins TRBV28 to TRBJ2-7; 9 bases line up with TRBD2. Trimming took 5 bases from V and 9 from J; bases not matched to a gene: 17. Per the germline V gene, CDR1 is MDHEN and CDR2 is SYDVKM. CDR3 length equals 16 residues. In nucleotides, the CDR3 is TGTGCCAGCAGTGACCCGCCCGGGACTAGCCCAATGGGGCAGTACTTC. Translating it yields CASSDPPGTSPMGQYF.

The chain recombines TRBV28 with TRBJ1-4; no reliable D call. V was shortened by 5 bases and J by 0 bases, with 7 bases between the two germline ends. In germline, CDR1 is MDHEN, CDR2 SYDVKM. The CDR3 is made up of 14 amino acids. The CDR3 DNA reads as TGTGCCAGCAGTCCTCCTGCAACTAATGAAAAACTGTTTTTT. Translating gives CASSPPATNEKLFF.

Many counts were recorded for this clonotype. The V gene is TRBV12-3 or TRBV12-4, the J gene TRBJ2-1; D tentatively fits TRBD1 or TRBD2 (6 bases each). The V gene lost 4 bases and the J gene lost 7 bases, with 14 bases spanning the gap. The CDR3 sequence is 14 residues long. The CDR3 loop is CASSSAGAGNEQFF. CDR3 DNA: TGTGCCAGCAGTTCCGCAGGGGCGGGGAATGAGCAGTTCTTC.

The chain carries TRBV9 and TRBJ2-7; 8 bases map to TRBD2. This CDR3 comprises 16 residues. The V gene's germline CDR1 is SGDLS and CDR2 YYNGEE. V lost 0 bases, J lost 5 bases, and 10 bases stayed unmatched. This chain's CDR3 is CASSVAAASGLNEQYF. The CDR3 region has the DNA TGTGCCAGCAGCGTAGCTGCGGCTAGCGGGCTCAACGAGCAGTACTTC.

CDR3 DNA: TGTGCCAGCAGTTACTCGATAGGGGGGAGCTCCTATAATTCACCCCTCCACTTT. This codes for CASSYSIGGSSYNSPLHF. The chain uses TRBV6-5 and TRBJ1-6; maybe TRBD1 (6 bases). The V end was cut by 0 bases, the J end by 0 bases, with 12 bases between. The germline gives CDR1 MNHEY, CDR2 SVGAGI. This CDR3 spans 18 amino acids.

The chain employs TRBV6-2 or TRBV6-3 and TRBJ1-1; unclear D gene. Germline CDR1 and CDR2: MNHEY and SVGEGT. V lost 2 bases, J lost 1 base, and 11 bases lay in between. The CDR3 runs to 15 residues. DNA for the CDR3: TGTGCCAGCAGTTACCATCATCCCACGAACACTGAAGCTTTCTTT. This codes for CASSYHHPTNTEAFF.

In its sample, this clonotype was seen a few times. The chain couples TRBV7-6 to TRBJ2-1; 12 nucleotides match TRBD2. Germline values: CDR1 SGHVS, CDR2 FNYEAQ. J was trimmed by 4 bases and V by 0 bases; bases with no gene match: 4. CDR3 length: 17 amino acids. The CDR3 bases are TGTGCCAGCAGCTTAGCTCTAGCGGGAGGGGGATACAATGAGCAGTTCTTC. Translated: CASSLALAGGGYNEQFF. Full variable domain (rest looked up from reference TRBV7-6 and TRBJ2-1): GAGVSQSPRYKVTKRGQDVALRCDPISGHVSLYWYRQALGQGPEFLTYFNYEAQQDKSGLPNDRFSAERPEGSISTLTIQRTEQRDSAMYRCASSLALAGGGYNEQFFGPGTRLTVL.

The chain employs TRBV7-3 and TRBJ1-2; 9 bases are shared with TRBD1. J gave up 6 bases and V 5 bases, and 7 bases lay outside the gene matches. The germline gives CDR1 SGHTA, CDR2 FQGTGA. The CDR3 spans 14 residues. The chain's CDR3 is CASSPRQGENGYTF. The CDR3 nucleotides are TGTGCCAGCAGCCCCCGACAGGGGGAAAATGGCTACACCTTC.

This clonotype was picked up a small number of times. The chain employs TRBV5-4 and TRBJ2-1; TRBD2 might be the D (8 bases). Trimming removed 6 bases at V and 8 bases at J, with 24 bases between. CDR3 length: 16 amino acids. Per germline, CDR1 SGHNT and CDR2 YYREEE (reference sequence). CDR3 region: CASTKGAGGAGDEQFF. The CDR3, as DNA: TGTGCCAGCACCAAGGGGGCGGGAGGAGCTGGGGATGAGCAGTTCTTC.

The chain joins TRBV7-3 to TRBJ1-2, with 9 positions matching TRBD1. The V gene end was trimmed by 4 bases and the J gene end by 5 bases; junction bases not matched to a gene: 8. The germline CDR1 and CDR2 sequences are SGHTA and FQGTGA. This CDR3 is built from 15 residues. Here the CDR3 DNA reads TGTGCCAGCAGCTCTGGACAGGGGAACGTTTATGGCTACACCTTC. Translating gives CASSSGQGNVYGYTF.

In this sample, this clonotype turned up many times. The genes are TRBV7-2 and TRBJ1-4; 7 bases match TRBD1. The trim removed 5 bases at V and 8 bases at J, leaving 11 bases unmatched. This CDR3 region has 15 residues. Looked up from germline, CDR1 is SGHTA and CDR2 is FQGNSA. CDR3 amino acids: CASSRYRGEEEKLFF. In DNA, the CDR3 is TGTGCCAGCAGCCGATACAGGGGCGAGGAGGAAAAACTGTTTTTT.

The chain uses TRBV10-3 and TRBJ2-1; D gene ambiguous. Germline CDR1 ENHRY, CDR2 SYGVKD. V was shortened by 8 bases and J by 12 bases, with 8 bases between the two germline ends. This CDR3 comprises 9 residues. The CDR3 loop reads CAIWVAQFF. The CDR3 DNA reads as TGTGCCATCTGGGTCGCGCAGTTCTTC.

This clonotype has a handful of counts. The chain has TRBV5-1 and TRBJ2-1; possible D gene TRBD2, 5 bases. In germline, CDR1 is SGHRS, CDR2 YFSETQ. The V gene lost 7 bases and the J gene lost 0 bases, with 14 bases spanning the gap. CDR3 length equals 15 residues. The CDR3 spells CASSKDSSSYNEQFF. DNA of the CDR3: TGCGCCAGCTCAAAGGACTCGAGCTCCTACAATGAGCAGTTCTTC.

This clonotype came up once. The chain recombines TRBV6-5 with TRBJ2-2; D could derive from TRBD1 or TRBD2 (6 bases each). Trimming took 6 bases from V and 7 from J, leaving 18 bases between them. CDR1 MNHEY and CDR2 SVGAGI come from the germline V gene. This CDR3 region has 15 residues. CDR3 amino acids: CASSSRQGRNGELFF. The CDR3, as DNA: TGTGCCAGCAGCTCCCGGCAGGGGAGGAACGGGGAGCTGTTTTTT.

A word on this clonotype: This may be a read error, as it is one base from a much larger clone. The chain joins TRBV7-2 to TRBJ2-1; D perhaps matches TRBD1 (5 bases). CDR1 is SGHTA, CDR2 FQGNSA, per germline. The CDR3 contains 14 residues. The CDR3 nucleotides read TGTGCCAGCAGCTTATCTGCAAAGGACAATGGGCAGTTCTTC. Its translation: CASSLSAKDNGQFF.

This clonotype has more than one count but fewer than ten. In DNA form, the CDR3 reads TGTGCCAGCAGCTACGGGACAGGGGCGAATGAGCAGTTCTTC. Encoded protein: CASSYGTGANEQFF. The V and J genes are TRBV5-4 and TRBJ2-1; TRBD1 agrees at 10 bases. V lost 3 bases, J lost 7 bases, and 4 bases stayed unmatched. Germline V gives CDR1 SGHNT, CDR2 YYREEE (reference sequence). The CDR3 has 14 amino acids.

This sequence joins TRBV5-6 and TRBJ2-1; D remains ambiguous. CDR1 and CDR2 from the germline V gene are SGHDT and YYEEEE. There are 12 residues in the CDR3. V lost 4 bases to trimming and J lost 9 bases, with 11 bases between them. The CDR3 DNA reads TGTGCCAGCAGCCCGGCCACTCCTGAGCAGTTCTTC. The encoded protein is CASSPATPEQFF.

This clonotype turned up a few times. The chain has TRBV19 and TRBJ1-5, with a possible D match to TRBD1 (5 bases). Germline CDR1 is LNHDA and CDR2 is SQIVND (reference sequence). CDR3 length equals 16 residues. V lost 1 base, J lost 2 bases, and 12 bases lay in between. The CDR3 here is CASSIGQIFRNQPQHF. The CDR3, as DNA: TGTGCCAGTAGTATAGGACAGATCTTTCGCAATCAGCCCCAGCATTTT.

The V gene is TRBV6-5, the J gene TRBJ1-1; 7 bases match TRBD1. J was trimmed by 2 bases and V by 6 bases; bases with no gene match: 12. The germline gives CDR1 MNHEY, CDR2 SVGAGI. This CDR3 region has 16 residues. CDR3 region: CASRQDKTGLNTEAFF. CDR3 DNA: TGTGCCAGCAGACAAGACAAGACAGGGCTCAACACTGAAGCTTTCTTT.

Ten or more counts support this clonotype. V gene TRBV7-8 combines with J gene TRBJ2-7, with D possibly matching TRBD1 (6 bases). The CDR3 extends over 13 amino acids. V was pared by 8 bases and J by 2 bases, with 13 bases between. The germline CDR1 and CDR2 sequences are SGHVS and FQNEAQ. DNA of the CDR3: TGTGCCAGCGGTCGAGGGGGAGCCTACGAGCAGTACTTC. Amino acids: CASGRGGAYEQYF.

This clonotype was counted ten times or more. The genes are TRBV28 and TRBJ2-1, with D possibly matching TRBD2 (5 bases). This CDR3 has 16 residues. Germline V gives CDR1 MDHEN, CDR2 SYDVKM. V was pared by 4 bases and J by 0 bases, with 13 bases between. Written as DNA, the CDR3 is TGTGCCAGCAGTTCCTCCCGGACTTCCTCCTACAATGAGCAGTTCTTC. Its protein is CASSSSRTSSYNEQFF.

The genes are TRBV12-3 or TRBV12-4 and TRBJ1-1; 7 positions match TRBD1. The CDR3 spans 14 residues. The V segment lost 6 bases and the J segment 0 bases; nucleotides outside the gene matches: 4. In nucleotides, the CDR3 is TGTGCCAGCAGGCGGGACAGAATGAACACTGAAGCTTTCTTT. Amino acid sequence: CASRRDRMNTEAFF.

V usage is TRBV15 and J usage is TRBJ1-5, with 8 bases lining up with TRBD1. J lost 5 bases, V lost 3 bases, and 9 bases had no gene match. Germline V gene data show CDR1 as LNHNV and CDR2 as YYDKDF (reference sequence). The CDR3 is 16 residues long. In nucleotides, the CDR3 is TGTGCCACCAGCAGGGCGACAGGGGATGGGGATCAGCCCCAGCATTTT. Translation: CATSRATGDGDQPQHF.

This clonotype was observed at least ten times. The V gene is TRBV6-6, the J gene TRBJ1-5, with D hard to call. Between the trimmed V and J ends, which lost 0 bases and 4 bases, there was a span of 4 bases. This CDR3 has 13 residues. The germline V gene has CDR1 MNHNY and CDR2 SVGAGI (reference sequence). CDR3 loop: CASSYSPNQPQHF. In DNA form, the CDR3 reads TGTGCCAGCAGTTACTCGCCGAATCAGCCCCAGCATTTT.